These 28 T cell receptor beta chains share one sample of origin, sequenced in a study of cytomegalovirus exposure and HLA in healthy donors. In the PCR, 60 Vbeta and 13 Jbeta primers were used. Assay used: immunoSEQ multiplex PCR; TCRdb lists only in-frame clones, some missing. This sample has around 130,000 clones; 80% occur once, and the top ten carry about 5.3%. The sequencing sample was made of PBMCs. These receptors were taken from a man aged 30 to 45 in good health and CMV-seronegative.

The rearrangement links TRBV28 to TRBJ2-7; D remains ambiguous. V lost 1 base to trimming and J lost 3 bases, with 7 bases between them. Germline CDR1 reads MDHEN; CDR2 reads SYDVKM. The CDR3 is 13 amino acids. The CDR3 coding sequence is TGTGCCAGCAGTTTATTTCCGGGCTACGAGCAGTACTTC. This gives the protein CASSLFPGYEQYF.

The gene calls are TRBV13 and TRBJ2-5, with a possible D match to TRBD1 (5 bases). Trimming removed 2 bases at V and 3 bases at J, with 13 bases between. This CDR3 is 15 amino acids long. Germline V gene data show CDR1 as PRHDT and CDR2 as FYEKMQ (reference sequence). The CDR3 nucleotides are TGTGCCAGCAGCTTATTTCAGGGCACAAAAGAGACCCAGTACTTC. Protein sequence: CASSLFQGTKETQYF.

The chain couples TRBV28 to TRBJ1-2; 8 bases fit TRBD1. The CDR3 extends over 14 amino acids. The V gene end was trimmed by 3 bases and the J gene end by 6 bases; junction bases not matched to a gene: 6. Germline V gene lookup returns CDR1 MDHEN and CDR2 SYDVKM. CDR3 nucleotides: TGTGCCAGCAGTTTGCGGGACAGGAGCGATGGCTACACCTTC. It encodes CASSLRDRSDGYTF.

V and J are TRBV25-1 and TRBJ1-4; the match to TRBD1 covers 9 bases. In germline, CDR1 is MGHDK, CDR2 SYGVNS. The V gene end was trimmed by 2 bases and the J gene end by 6 bases; junction bases not matched to a gene: 4. CDR3 length equals 15 residues. This chain's CDR3 is CASSETGTGYEKLFF. The CDR3 DNA is TGTGCCAGCAGTGAAACCGGGACAGGGTATGAAAAACTGTTTTTT. Together with reference TRBV25-1 and TRBJ1-4, the CDR3 gives the full variable domain: EADIYQTPRYLVIGTGKKITLECSQTMGHDKMYWYQQDPGMELHLIHYSYGVNSTEKGDLSSESTVSRIRTEHFPLTLESARPSHTSQYLCASSETGTGYEKLFFGSGTQLSVL.

DNA of the CDR3: TGTGCCAGCAGTAGGGGACAGGGGAACACCGGGGAGCTGTTTTTT. Amino acid sequence: CASSRGQGNTGELFF. V usage is TRBV6-5 and J usage is TRBJ2-2; TRBD1 agrees at 9 bases. The CDR3 sequence is 15 residues long. Germline values: CDR1 MNHEY, CDR2 SVGAGI. V shed 5 bases and J 1 base; nucleotides not matched to a gene: 2.

This clone was recorded a few times. This chain uses TRBV15 with TRBJ1-3; 10 bases map to TRBD1. The CDR3 contains 15 residues. The V gene's germline CDR1 is LNHNV and CDR2 YYDKDF (reference sequence). Trimming at V came to 3 bases and at J to 4 bases, leaving 3 bases not matched to a gene. The CDR3 nucleotides read TGTGCCACCAGCAGTGACAGGGGGCCGGGAAACACCATATATTTT. This codes for CATSSDRGPGNTIYF.

Details on this clone: Mismatch with germline at one junction end may stem from a read error. This sequence joins TRBV10-3 and TRBJ2-7; D possibly corresponds to TRBD1 (6 bases). This CDR3 is built from 13 residues. Germline CDR1 reads ENHRY; CDR2 reads SYGVKD. The CDR3 nucleotides are TGTGCCATCAGTGAGGGGGGCTCCGACGAGCAGTACTTC. Translating it yields CAISEGGSDEQYF.

The V gene is TRBV27, the J gene TRBJ1-1; weak D call: TRBD1 (6 bases). The CDR3 runs 12 residues. With 5 bases removed from V and 6 bases from J, the gap between germline ends came to 10 bases. CDR1 is MNHEY and CDR2 is SMNVEV in the germline V gene (reference sequence). The CDR3 here is CASSQQGAEAFF. The CDR3 DNA reads as TGTGCCAGCAGTCAACAGGGCGCTGAAGCTTTCTTT.

The chain links TRBV27 to TRBJ1-5; D gene ambiguous. With 3 bases removed from V and 5 bases from J, the gap between germline ends came to 8 bases. The length of the CDR3 is 13 residues. CDR1 is MNHEY and CDR2 is SMNVEV in the germline V gene (reference sequence). Here the CDR3 reads CASSLIRDQPQHF. The CDR3 DNA sequence: TGTGCCAGCAGTTTGATCCGAGATCAGCCCCAGCATTTT.

The CDR3 is CASSQRPTGDSYEQYF. The CDR3 DNA reads TGTGCCAGCAGCCAAAGACCGACAGGTGACTCCTACGAGCAGTACTTC. This chain uses TRBV4-2 with TRBJ2-7; weak D call: TRBD1 (6 bases). The CDR3 length is 16 residues. V was pared by 2 bases and J by 0 bases, with 14 bases between. Germline V gives CDR1 LGHNA, CDR2 YNFKEQ.

The chain employs TRBV5-4 and TRBJ2-7, with 12 nucleotides matching TRBD2. The V gene end was trimmed by 3 bases and the J gene end by 5 bases; junction bases not matched to a gene: 6. The CDR3 consists of 15 residues. The germline CDR1 and CDR2 sequences are SGHNT and YYREEE (reference sequence). The CDR3 sequence: CASSWTSGETDEQYF. Written as DNA, the CDR3 is TGTGCCAGCAGCTGGACTAGCGGGGAGACCGACGAGCAGTACTTC. Complete variable domain (other parts from reference TRBV5-4 and TRBJ2-7): ETGVTQSPTHLIKTRGQQVTLRCSSQSGHNTVSWYQQALGQGPQFIFQYYREEENGRGNFPPRFSGLQFPNYSSELNVNALELDDSALYLCASSWTSGETDEQYFGPGTRLTVT.

The chain is built from TRBV5-1 and TRBJ2-7; the D is unclear. Trimming cost V 4 bases and J 3 bases, with 20 bases left between them. Germline V gene sequence: CDR1 SGHRS, CDR2 YFSETQ. This CDR3 is built from 16 residues. This CDR3 reads CASSTRASLGHYEQYF. CDR3 coding DNA: TGCGCCAGCAGCACACGTGCTAGTCTGGGTCACTACGAGCAGTACTTC.

The CDR3 DNA reads TGTGCCAGCAGTTTTCGAGGAGGGATTGAAGCTTTCTTT. Its protein is CASSFRGGIEAFF. This chain joins TRBV27 and TRBJ1-1; D unresolved. The germline V gene has CDR1 MNHEY and CDR2 SMNVEV (reference sequence). This CDR3 is 13 amino acids long. V was clipped by 3 bases and J by 7 bases, with 12 bases between them.

This clone came up many times. The chain links TRBV27 to TRBJ1-1; 8 nucleotides line up with TRBD1. The germline CDR1 and CDR2 sequences are MNHEY and SMNVEV (reference sequence). The CDR3 extends over 15 amino acids. J lost 4 bases, V lost 5 bases, and 9 bases had no gene match. In nucleotides, the CDR3 is TGTGCCAGCAGTCCCCGACAGGGGCTCATCACTGAAGCTTTCTTT. It yields the protein CASSPRQGLITEAFF.

The J gene is TRBJ2-7, the V gene TRBV7-8; 9 nucleotides match TRBD1. This CDR3 is 16 amino acids long. Germline CDR1 is SGHVS and CDR2 is FQNEAQ. The V segment lost 5 bases and the J segment 0 bases; nucleotides outside the gene matches: 8. The CDR3 loop is CASSSPGQGPSYEQYF. The CDR3 region has the DNA TGTGCCAGCAGCAGCCCGGGACAGGGTCCCTCCTACGAGCAGTACTTC. The entire variable domain, with the rest obtained from reference TRBV7-8 and TRBJ2-7, is as follows: GAGVSQSPRYKVAKRGQDVALRCDPISGHVSLFWYQQALGQGPEFLTYFQNEAQLDKSGLPSDRFFAERPEGSVSTLKIQRTQQEDSAVYLCASSSPGQGPSYEQYFGPGTRLTVT.

J is TRBJ2-2 and V is TRBV5-4, with TRBD2 identical over 12 bases. The germline V gene has CDR1 SGHNT and CDR2 YYREEE (reference sequence). The CDR3 is made up of 15 amino acids. J gave up 6 bases and V 2 bases, and 2 bases lay outside the gene matches. The DNA for the CDR3 is TGTGCCAGCAGCTTTCTAGCGGGGGGGCCCGGGGAGCTGTTTTTT. Translated: CASSFLAGGPGELFF.

V and J are TRBV10-3 and TRBJ2-1; 10 positions agree with TRBD1. Looked up from germline, CDR1 is ENHRY and CDR2 is SYGVKD. J was trimmed by 7 bases and V by 10 bases; bases with no gene match: 10. The CDR3 spans 14 residues. CDR3 sequence reads: CATGDRGSGNEQFF. CDR3 coding DNA: TGTGCCACCGGGGACAGGGGATCTGGGAATGAGCAGTTCTTC.

This rearrangement joins TRBV7-2 to TRBJ1-2, with 9 bases that match TRBD1. This CDR3 has 16 residues. The V and J ends lost 2 bases and 5 bases, in that order; junction bases with no gene match: 9. CDR1 is SGHTA and CDR2 is FQGNSA in the germline V gene. The CDR3 bases are TGTGCCAGCAGCTTATTGGAGGCGGGACAGGGTTATGGCTACACCTTC. Its translation is CASSLLEAGQGYGYTF.

J is TRBJ2-3 and V is TRBV7-9; 7 bases align to TRBD1. This CDR3 has 16 amino acids. The germline CDR1 and CDR2 sequences are SEHNR and FQNEAQ (reference sequence). V gave up 6 bases and J gave up 4 bases; unmatched junction bases: 13. Here the CDR3 reads CASSSPGGRDPDTQYF. As DNA, the CDR3 is TGTGCCAGCAGTTCACCAGGGGGAAGAGACCCAGATACGCAGTATTTT.

This rearrangement joins TRBV4-1 to TRBJ2-1; possibly TRBD2 for D (6 bases). V lost 9 bases to trimming and J lost 5 bases, with 20 bases between them. Germline CDR1 reads MGHRA; CDR2 reads YSYEKL. This CDR3 spans 15 amino acids. The CDR3 here is CASGGAGERNNEQFF. DNA of the CDR3: TGCGCCAGTGGGGGAGCGGGCGAGAGAAACAATGAGCAGTTCTTC.

This chain links TRBV2 with TRBJ2-2, with D possibly being TRBD2 (6 bases). The CDR3 totals 13 residues. Trimming pared 3 bases from V and 6 bases from J, leaving 8 bases between. The germline V gene encodes CDR1 SNHLY and CDR2 FYNNEI. In DNA form, the CDR3 reads TGTGCCAGCAGTGATGGGGGGTCCGGGGAGCTGTTTTTT. Protein sequence: CASSDGGSGELFF.

The V and J genes are TRBV9 and TRBJ2-7; 7 bases agree with TRBD1. Germline trimming cut 3 bases from V and 9 bases from J; bases unmatched to any gene: 6. The germline gives CDR1 SGDLS, CDR2 YYNGEE. This CDR3 has 12 amino acids. The CDR3 DNA reads TGTGCCAGCAGCGGACAGGGAGCAGGGCAGTACTTC. This sequence encodes CASSGQGAGQYF.

The chain has TRBV9 and TRBJ1-1, with D hard to call. Germline V gene sequence: CDR1 SGDLS, CDR2 YYNGEE. This CDR3 region has 16 residues. The V end lost 0 bases, the J end lost 0 bases, and 12 bases lay between the germline ends. The CDR3 sequence: CASSVGGGIMNTEAFF. CDR3 coding DNA: TGTGCCAGCAGCGTAGGGGGAGGGATCATGAACACTGAAGCTTTCTTT.

V is TRBV29-1 and J is TRBJ2-7, with 7 bases fitting TRBD1. CDR1 is SQVTM and CDR2 is ANQGSEA in the germline V gene. The CDR3 is made up of 14 amino acids. Unmatched junction bases numbered 12, after V lost 7 bases and J lost 3 bases. In nucleotides, the CDR3 is TGCAGCGCCCGAACCCGGGACAGAGGCTACGAGCAGTACTTC. As protein: CSARTRDRGYEQYF.

CDR3 sequence (DNA): TGCGCCAGCAGCAGGGGACTAGAAACAGATACGCAGTATTTT. It is translated as CASSRGLETDTQYF. This chain joins TRBV5-1 and TRBJ2-3; TRBD2 matches 8 bases. The germline CDR1 and CDR2 sequences are SGHRS and YFSETQ. The CDR3 is 14 residues long. Unmatched junction bases numbered 4, after V lost 4 bases and J lost 3 bases.

The chain recombines TRBV7-9 with TRBJ1-2; 7 bases line up with TRBD1. This CDR3 contains 15 residues. The J segment lost 0 bases and the V segment lost 3 bases, leaving 4 bases of the junction unmatched. The germline V gene has CDR1 SEHNR and CDR2 FQNEAQ (reference sequence). DNA for the CDR3: TGTGCCAGCAGCTTGACAGGGCCTTCTAACTATGGCTACACCTTC. Its translation is CASSLTGPSNYGYTF.

This chain connects TRBV27 to TRBJ2-5; 10 bases line up with TRBD2. CDR1 and CDR2 (germline): MNHEY, SMNVEV (reference sequence). The CDR3 runs to 16 residues. V gave up 5 bases and J gave up 5 bases; unmatched junction bases: 11. For the CDR3, the DNA is TGTGCCAGCAGTAAATGGACTAGCGGAGTCGGGGAGACCCAGTACTTC. Its protein product is CASSKWTSGVGETQYF.

The chain links TRBV10-2 to TRBJ2-5; TRBD2 aligns across 14 bases. Losses at the gene ends were 3 bases for V and 4 bases for J; bases not matched to a gene: 4. CDR3 length equals 16 residues. Germline CDR1 WSHSY, CDR2 SAAADI. The CDR3 spells CASSDQGLAGGETQYF. CDR3 DNA sequence: TGCGCCAGCAGTGACCAAGGACTAGCGGGAGGAGAGACCCAGTACTTC.